This TCR beta chain was documented in a study of blood T cells in healthy people across ages. The CDR3 totals 18 residues. With V trimmed by 5 bases and J by 0 bases, 13 bases remained unmatched. Germline V gene lookup returns CDR1 DFQATT and CDR2 SNEGSKA (reference sequence). Together with a sample-barcoded 5' primer, a J-beta primer mix was included in a second PCR lasting about 6 to 11 cycles. TCRdb re-derived calls from the 5' RACE reads in MiXCR, one entry per CDR3 protein. The sample yields some 1.8 million distinct CDR3 sequences, about 39% seen once. The source material was blood. The chain joins TRBV20-1 to TRBJ1-5; 10 nucleotides line up with TRBD1. The source is a human donor in good health. The CDR3 loop is CSAAGGTGALYSNQPQHF. The CDR3 nucleotides read TGCAGTGCTGCCGGAGGGACAGGGGCCCTATATAGCAATCAGCCCCAGCATTTT.